The clone carrying this T cell receptor beta chain has just one count. What it binds is not known. The entry originates in a study of T cell responses to AZD1222 COVID-19 vaccine. Overall study: Second-dose schedules of about 4 or about 12 weeks were combined.

This table comes from immunoSEQ multiplex PCR, and its TCRdb copy is limited to in-frame clones, with some not included. The sample gives 90,000 to 120,000 clones, 88% of which show up once; around 8.7% is in the top ten. V was cut by 6 bases and J by 8 bases, with 14 bases left in between. The CDR3 consists of 14 residues. Per germline, CDR1 SGHTA and CDR2 FQGNSA. Study observations and caveats: Possibly, clonal diversity was underestimated; donors were largely white British and included more females. At study baseline, merely more than 5 AZD1222 recipients were seropositive. In all cases, repertoires were sampled only after the peak T cell response.

The sequence was collected from an adult in good health. The chain uses TRBV7-2 and TRBJ1-6, with D unresolved. The sequences come from peripheral blood, collected on day 0 of AZD1222 vaccination. The CDR3 nucleotides are TGTGCCAGCAGGGAAGGGCCTAGGGATTCACCCCTCCACTTT. Translating gives CASREGPRDSPLHF.